Each of the 7 T cell receptor beta chains below was sequenced from the same sample in a study of cytomegalovirus exposure and HLA in healthy donors. This PCR relied on a set of 60 Vbeta primers and 13 Jbeta primers. TCRdb's table, derived via immunoSEQ multiplex PCR, lists solely in-frame clones and lacks some. Of tens of thousands of clones listed, around 66% are singletons. Input material: PBMCs. These receptors all stem from a man aged 30 to 45 in good health and CMV-seronegative.

This clone was seen a handful of times. The chain has TRBV29-1 and TRBJ2-2, with TRBD1 identical over 7 bases. Germline V lookup: CDR1 SQVTM, CDR2 ANQGSEA. V trimming: 6 bases; J trimming: 5 bases; junction bases outside the gene matches: 9. The CDR3 has 14 residues. The DNA for the CDR3 is TGCAGCGTCACTCAGGGGGTCAGAACCGGGGAGCTGTTTTTT. Amino acids: CSVTQGVRTGELFF.

J is TRBJ2-7 and V is TRBV7-9; D uncertain. Germline-derived CDR1 and CDR2 are SEHNR and FQNEAQ (reference sequence). Trimming took off 5 bases at V and 2 bases at J, with 13 bases between the two ends. The CDR3 has 14 amino acids. The CDR3 reads CASSDLDWTYEQYF. The CDR3 coding sequence is TGTGCCAGCAGCGATCTAGATTGGACCTACGAGCAGTACTTC.

This clone came up a few times. The DNA of the CDR3 is TGCGCCAGCTCTCTCTTGCAGCGGGAGGGTTGGGCCTACGAGCAGTACTTC. Translation gives CASSLLQREGWAYEQYF. The chain uses TRBV4-1 and TRBJ2-7; TRBD2 agrees at 10 bases. The CDR3 runs to 17 residues. V lost 8 bases to trimming and J lost 2 bases; unmatched junction nucleotides: 15. Germline loops: CDR1 MGHRA, CDR2 YSYEKL.

Only a few counts were recorded for this clone. The chain recombines TRBV2 with TRBJ2-5, with D unresolved. CDR3 length: 15 amino acids. V lost 7 bases, J lost 2 bases, and 17 bases lay in between. Germline-derived CDR1 and CDR2 are SNHLY and FYNNEI. The CDR3 loop reads CASNSLSSEQETQYF. In DNA, the CDR3 is TGTGCCAGCAATAGCTTAAGTTCCGAGCAAGAGACCCAGTACTTC.

This clone was counted between two and nine times. The CDR3 nucleotides read TGTGCCAGTAGTATCTACAGGGGCGGCTATGGCTACACCTTC. Amino acid sequence: CASSIYRGGYGYTF. V gene TRBV19 combines with J gene TRBJ1-2; 7 bases match TRBD1. Germline CDR1 is LNHDA and CDR2 is SQIVND (reference sequence). The CDR3 is 14 amino acids. V lost 3 bases to trimming and J lost 4 bases; unmatched junction nucleotides: 5. The full variable domain, with the rest looked up from reference TRBV19 and TRBJ1-2, is DGGITQSPKYLFRKEGQNVTLSCEQNLNHDAMYWYRQDPGQGLRLIYYSQIVNDFQKGDIAEGYSVSREKKESFPLTVTSAQKNPTAFYLCASSIYRGGYGYTFGSGTRLTVV.

The chain joins TRBV30 to TRBJ2-7; D is undetermined. This CDR3 is built from 13 residues. Per the germline V gene, CDR1 is GTSNPN and CDR2 is SVGIG (reference sequence). V gave up 0 bases and J gave up 5 bases, with 11 bases separating them. The DNA for the CDR3 is TGTGCCTGGAGTGTGGGCTCCCCAAACGAGCAGTACTTC. Its protein is CAWSVGSPNEQYF.

The chain employs TRBV28 and TRBJ1-1; D not certain. Germline CDR1 and CDR2: MDHEN and SYDVKM. The V end lost 3 bases, the J end lost 12 bases, and 14 bases lay between the germline ends. The CDR3 runs 12 residues. The CDR3 sequence is CASSFSAAGTFF. The CDR3 region has the DNA TGTGCCAGCAGTTTTTCGGCTGCAGGAACTTTCTTT. Using reference TRBV28 and TRBJ1-1 for the parts outside the CDR3, the full variable domain is DVKVTQSSRYLVKRTGEKVFLECVQDMDHENMFWYRQDPGLGLRLIYFSYDVKMKEKGDIPEGYSVSREKKERFSLILESASTNQTSMYLCASSFSAAGTFFGQGTRLTVV.